This TCR beta chain derives from a study of beta chain features in type 1 diabetes. Study-wide results and caveats: When VDJ junctions were examined, type 1 diabetes patients showed fewer insertions and more deletions. Patients with Type 1 diabetes showed moderately but significantly shorter TCRB CDR3s in all four CD4+ subsets.

CDR3 length equals 15 residues. Unmatched junction bases numbered 9, after V lost 6 bases and J lost 3 bases. Germline V lookup: CDR1 SGHNT, CDR2 YYREEE (reference sequence). Expressed TCRB transcripts were sequenced, since all the RNA that had been isolated was reverse transcribed. Produced via immunoSEQ multiplex PCR; TCRdb's table is partial and in-frame only. The sample includes about 260,000 clones, 24% of them seen just once. In regard to this clone: Antigen specificity is unknown.

This sequence originates from a woman in her twenties or thirties with type 1 diabetes. The specimen sequenced was naive CD4+ T cells from blood. This chain joins TRBV5-4 and TRBJ2-3; 8 bases align to TRBD2. The CDR3 DNA reads TGTGCCAGCACCACGGCGGGGGGTCGGACAGATACGCAGTATTTT. It is translated as CASTTAGGRTDTQYF.